Sequencing of this T cell receptor beta chain was carried out in a study of blood T cell repertoires in COVID-19. Study as a whole: Researchers got acute and convalescent COVID-19 samples from the United States, Italy and Spain.

The germline V gene has CDR1 SGDLS and CDR2 YYNGEE. V was clipped by 2 bases and J by 10 bases; unmatched bases: 7. This CDR3 has 14 residues. Libraries were prepared by immunoSEQ multiplex PCR; TCRdb keeps only in-frame clonotypes and omits some of them. The table records about 440,000 clones, about 85% of them present only once. Only a few counts were recorded for this clone. The receptor was isolated from a young woman with acute COVID-19. This sequence joins TRBV9 and TRBJ2-1, with TRBD2 matching 9 bases. Sequenced input: PBMCs or T cells enriched from blood (not recorded which). The CDR3 nucleotides are TGTGCCAGCAGCGTGGACCTAGCGGGACGGGAGCAGTTCTTC. Encoded protein: CASSVDLAGREQFF.